The rows below give T cell receptor beta chains drawn from one sample of a study of blood T cells in healthy people across ages. TCRdb re-derived calls from the 5' RACE reads in MiXCR, one entry per CDR3 protein. The sample records around 1,700,000 distinct CDR3 sequences, under 30% being singletons. Source material: blood. The receptors were sampled from a woman aged 25-40 years in good health. CDR3s include the opening cysteine and the closing phenylalanine or tryptophan. The order of the fields is CDR3 DNA, CDR3 protein, J gene, D gene, clone size, V gene. D genes are given only for firm matches. Clone size is shown for a subset of rows, as once, few, many or a class of expanded clone.

TGTGCCAGCAGCCCCCGGACAGGCAGGGACTACGAGCAGTACTTC,CASSPRTGRDYEQYF,TRBJ2-7,TRBD1,.,TRBV7-2
TGCGCCAGCATCCAACAGGGACAGCTTAATGAAAAACTGATTTTT,CASIQQGQLNEKLIF,TRBJ1-4,TRBD1,.,TRBV4-1
TGCAGTGCTCGGGGGACTAGCGAATCCTACGAGCAGTACTTC,CSARGTSESYEQYF,TRBJ2-7,TRBD2,many,TRBV20-1
TGTGCCAGCCTCCGGGGGCGTCAAATGAACACTGAAGCTTTCTTT,CASLRGRQMNTEAFF,TRBJ1-1,.,.,TRBV2
TGCAGTGCTAGTTATCCTAGCGGGGGAACCTACGAGCAGTACTTC,CSASYPSGGTYEQYF,TRBJ2-7,TRBD2,.,TRBV20-1
TGTGCCAGCACCCGAGCTGGGAGCGGGAGGGCAACTGAGCAGTTCTTC,CASTRAGSGRATEQFF,TRBJ2-1,TRBD2,.,TRBV6-2/TRBV6-3
TGTGCCAGCAGCTGGGCCGAGGGGTCTGGAAACACCATATATTTT,CASSWAEGSGNTIYF,TRBJ1-3,.,.,TRBV7-2
TGCGCCAGCAGTGTGGGACGGCTCGATGAGCAGTTCTTC,CASSVGRLDEQFF,TRBJ2-1,.,.,TRBV10-1
TGCAGCGTGCATAGACAGGCCCCGAACACTGAAGCTTTCTTT,CSVHRQAPNTEAFF,TRBJ1-1,.,few,TRBV29-1
TGTGCCAGCGGTCTTAACTACGAGCAGTACTTC,CASGLNYEQYF,TRBJ2-7,.,.,TRBV7-6
TGTGCCAGCAGCTCAAGCGGGACTAGCGGGAGTTACGAGCAGTACTTC,CASSSSGTSGSYEQYF,TRBJ2-7,TRBD2,many,TRBV7-2
TGTGCCAGCAGCGGTAGCGGGACCCGCGAGCAGTACTTC,CASSGSGTREQYF,TRBJ2-7,TRBD2,.,TRBV7-9
TGCAGTGCTTCCCAGAGGGAGGCTGAAGCTTTCTTT,CSASQREAEAFF,TRBJ1-1,.,many,TRBV20-1
TGTGCCAGCAGTGGGACCCGACTAGCCGCGGATACGCAGTATTTT,CASSGTRLAADTQYF,TRBJ2-3,TRBD2,.,TRBV25-1
TGCGCCAGAACCGGGGGCCCTGAAGCTTTCTTT,CARTGGPEAFF,TRBJ1-1,.,many,TRBV10-1
TGTGCCTGGAGTGCTTTTGCGGGAGTGGTAGATACGCAGTATTTT,CAWSAFAGVVDTQYF,TRBJ2-3,TRBD2,.,TRBV30
TGTGCCAGCAGCGCGCCCCGCGGGAGGTGGCAAGAGACCCAGTACTTC,CASSAPRGRWQETQYF,TRBJ2-5,TRBD2,.,TRBV7-9
TGCAGCGGAGAGGACAGGGGGCGTGAAAAACTGTTTTTT,CSGEDRGREKLFF,TRBJ1-4,TRBD1,.,TRBV29-1
TGTGCCAGCAGTGGACTAGCGGGAGGGTACCCATACGAGCAGTACTTC,CASSGLAGGYPYEQYF,TRBJ2-7,TRBD2,few,TRBV6-1
TGCGCCAGCAGCTTGGCCCGGGGTGGGGGCATGGAGACCCAGTACTTC,CASSLARGGGMETQYF,TRBJ2-5,.,few,TRBV5-1
TGTGCCAGCAGCCCCCCGCCGTCGGGGAATGGCTACACCTTC,CASSPPPSGNGYTF,TRBJ1-2,.,few,TRBV5-6
TGTGCCAGCAGTCCCCGGGACAGGGCATCCTATGGCTACACCTTC,CASSPRDRASYGYTF,TRBJ1-2,TRBD1,.,TRBV11-2
TGTGCCAGCAGCTTGGGTAGCAGCCCTTACCAAGAGACCCAGTACTTC,CASSLGSSPYQETQYF,TRBJ2-5,.,many,TRBV7-2
TGTGCCAGCAGGCCCCAAGCGGGTTCCTATGGCTACACCTTC,CASRPQAGSYGYTF,TRBJ1-2,.,many,TRBV6-1
TGTGCCAGCAGCTTCGCTAGCGGAGGCAACTTGAGGGAGCGGTACTTC,CASSFASGGNLRERYF,TRBJ2-5,TRBD2,.,TRBV7-2
TGCGCCAGCAGCACGGAAGTAAACGAGCAGTACTTC,CASSTEVNEQYF,TRBJ2-7,.,.,TRBV5-1
TGCGCCAGCAGCTTGGGGACTAGCGGGAGCTCCTACGATGAGCAGTTCTTC,CASSLGTSGSSYDEQFF,TRBJ2-1,TRBD2,.,TRBV5-1
TGCGCCAGCAGCTATCTAGCGGGGGATAGGACCCAGTACTTC,CASSYLAGDRTQYF,TRBJ2-5,TRBD2,few,TRBV5-1
TGTGCCAGCAGCTCCTCCGTGACGGAGGAGACCCAGTACTTC,CASSSSVTEETQYF,TRBJ2-5,.,many,TRBV7-9
TGTGCCAGCAGCTTAGGCCTAGGGACTCACCTCTACAATGAGCAGTTCTTC,CASSLGLGTHLYNEQFF,TRBJ2-1,.,.,TRBV7-2
TGTGCCAGCAGCTTGGGACCAACCGGGGGCGAGCAGTTCTTC,CASSLGPTGGEQFF,TRBJ2-1,.,.,TRBV7-6
TGTGCCAGCAGCTTCGGTAGCGGGAACTACGAGCAGTACTTC,CASSFGSGNYEQYF,TRBJ2-7,TRBD2,many,TRBV7-2
TGCGCCAGCAGCTACGGGTGGGGGGTAAACACTGAAGCTTTCTTT,CASSYGWGVNTEAFF,TRBJ1-1,.,.,TRBV5-1
TGTGTCAGCAGCCAAGGGGAAGGTGGGGCGCAGTATTTT,CVSSQGEGGAQYF,TRBJ2-3,.,few,TRBV4-2
TGTGCCATCAGTGATCAGGGGGGGTACACAGATACGCAGTATTTT,CAISDQGGYTDTQYF,TRBJ2-3,.,many,TRBV10-3
TGTGCCAGCAGTTTTGCGACAGCTCCCACAGATACGCAGTATTTT,CASSFATAPTDTQYF,TRBJ2-3,.,.,TRBV12-3/TRBV12-4
TGCGCCAGCAGCCGACAGGGAACGAATAGCGGCTACACCTTC,CASSRQGTNSGYTF,TRBJ1-2,TRBD1,.,TRBV5-1
TGTGCCAGCAGCTCTAATTCACCCCTCCACTTT,CASSSNSPLHF,TRBJ1-6,.,many,TRBV7-9
TGTGCCAGCAGCCAAACTGGGACAGCTAACACCGGGGAGCTGTTTTTT,CASSQTGTANTGELFF,TRBJ2-2,TRBD1,few,TRBV4-2
TGTGCCAGCAGACTAGCGGGAGGGAGGACGGAGACCCAGTACTTC,CASRLAGGRTETQYF,TRBJ2-5,TRBD2,.,TRBV3-1
TGCGCCAGCCGTCCCGCCCAGCGGGGCACAGATACGCAGTATTTT,CASRPAQRGTDTQYF,TRBJ2-3,.,few,TRBV5-1
TGCAGTGCAGGGGTAGGTGAGCAGTTCTTC,CSAGVGEQFF,TRBJ2-1,.,.,TRBV20-1
TGTGCCAGCAGTGATGGATTGGCGGGGCGAGATGAGACCCAGTACTTC,CASSDGLAGRDETQYF,TRBJ2-5,.,once,TRBV25-1
TGCAGTGCTAGACCGGACGACAGGGGACTCGAGCAGGACTTC,CSARPDDRGLEQDF,TRBJ2-7,TRBD1,.,TRBV20-1
TGTGCCAGCAGCGTAGGAACTTCAGTTGTCACAGATACGCGGTATTTT,CASSVGTSVVTDTRYF,TRBJ2-3,.,.,TRBV9
TGTGCCAGCAGTTTATTGCCTCCCAGGGCGGCTGGCTACACCTTC,CASSLLPPRAAGYTF,TRBJ1-2,.,.,TRBV27
TGTGCCAGCAGCATGGGACGGGGCGAGACCCAGTACTTC,CASSMGRGETQYF,TRBJ2-5,.,.,TRBV7-2
TGTACCAGCAGCGCGTCAGGCCGCCGAGAGACCCAGTACTTC,CTSSASGRRETQYF,TRBJ2-5,.,few,TRBV7-2
TGCAGCGCCTTAGAGGAAGCTAACTATGGCTACACCTTC,CSALEEANYGYTF,TRBJ1-2,.,few,TRBV29-1
TGCAGCGTTTCTACCAGCAATCAGCCCCAGCATTTT,CSVSTSNQPQHF,TRBJ1-5,.,many,TRBV29-1
TGTGCCAGCAGTGCAACGACAGGGGGCGGCAATCAGCCCCAGCATTTT,CASSATTGGGNQPQHF,TRBJ1-5,TRBD1,few,TRBV27